This T cell receptor (beta chain) was sequenced in a study of technical replicates of blood from a few donors. Using immunoSEQ multiplex PCR, the repertoire was profiled, and TCRdb retains in-frame clones only, with some absent. The table lists tens of thousands of clones, almost 95% of them singletons, with 3.5% to 5.5% in the top ten. V was trimmed by 3 bases and J by 2 bases, leaving 11 bases between them. The germline CDR1 and CDR2 sequences are SGHDT and YYEEEE. This CDR3 has 14 amino acids. This clonotype was obtained from a human donor in good health. Some clones in this sample may be carry-over from other donors' samples. The chain links TRBV5-6 to TRBJ1-2, with D tentatively TRBD1 (5 bases). Sequencing was carried out using PBMCs. CDR3 bases: TGTGCCAGCAGCTACCCGGGGGGGAACTATGGCTACACCTTC. It translates to CASSYPGGNYGYTF. Full variable domain (missing parts from reference TRBV5-6 and TRBJ1-2): DAGVTQSPTHLIKTRGQQVTLRCSPKSGHDTVSWYQQALGQGPQFIFQYYEEEERQRGNFPDRFSGHQFPNYSSELNVNALLLGDSALYLCASSYPGGNYGYTFGSGTRLTVV.